These T cell receptor beta chains were read from a single sample in a study of T cell changes during pregnancy in multiple sclerosis. Data came from immunoSEQ multiplex PCR; TCRdb stores just in-frame clones and leaves some out. The data show over 35,000 clones, with about nine tenths seen just once and more than 8.5% held by the top ten. The source was CD8+ T cells from peripheral blood mononuclear cells, collected in the first trimester of pregnancy. The receptors shown here come from a female donor with multiple sclerosis, enrolled in a pregnancy study. Both conserved end residues are part of each CDR3.

>TRBV7-9|TRBJ2-5
CASSFPVDRQETQYF
>TRBV5-6|TRBJ2-7
CASSVSGTGIKGTYEQYF
>TRBV9|TRBJ2-6
CASARTVSGSGANVLTF
>TRBV5-6|TRBJ1-1
CASSLGQGVVEAFF
>TRBV11-1|TRBJ2-1
CASSLSREGKQFF
>TRBV7-2|TRBJ2-2
CASSFYPDRSTGELFF
>TRBV7-8|TRBJ1-1
CASSPTRTAEAFF
>TRBV29-1|TRBJ1-1
CSVRRGTEAFF
>TRBV4-2|TRBJ2-5
CASSQDGGGLRTQYF
>TRBV9|TRBJ2-5
CASSSGAGGYQETQYF
>TRBV4-1|TRBJ1-1
CASSLGQGKGLNTEAFF
>TRBV5-3|TRBJ1-5
CARSRQVTNQPQHF
>TRBV7-9|TRBJ2-3
CASSTQGQAFQDTQYF
>TRBV7-9|TRBJ2-2
CASSFSGTSATGELFF
>TRBV19|TRBJ2-2
CASEYTGTGGWELFF
>TRBV5-1|TRBJ2-5
CASSSRTGGETQYF
>TRBV6-5|TRBJ1-1
CASSYFLSGVEAFF
>TRBV2|TRBJ1-4
CAGNREYGEKLFF
>TRBV6-6|TRBJ2-3
CASSYPQAGGTDTQYF
>TRBV7-2|TRBJ1-3
CASSGGVGGEGNTIYF
>TRBV30|TRBJ2-1
CAWSVGLASNEQFF
>TRBV6-4|TRBJ1-1
CASSYGENTEAFF
>TRBV9|TRBJ2-3
CASAGTSFLDTQYF
>TRBV13|TRBJ1-2
CASSLGGQNYGYTF
>TRBV30|TRBJ2-3
CAWITGGTDTQYF
>TRBV29-1|TRBJ1-5
CSVETDGNQPQHF
>TRBV6-4|TRBJ2-2
CASSYRDSVSGELFF
>TRBV27|TRBJ1-2
CASSLLGTDNGYTF
>TRBV14|TRBJ2-1
CASSPGGAGDEQFF
>TRBV10-2|TRBJ1-5
CATNPGQPGQPQHF
>TRBV10-3|TRBJ2-2
CAIMMDFTGELFF
>TRBV29-1|TRBJ2-7
CSVDGKTDSSYEQYF
>TRBV27|TRBJ1-2
CASGPIGVKNGYTF
>TRBV5-1|TRBJ2-5
CASSLVLAGGSDYETQYF
>TRBV9|TRBJ2-5
CASSAPLGPQETQYF
>TRBV7-7|TRBJ2-1
CASSPPGGEQFF
>TRBV2|TRBJ2-7
CASSKTDPIPYEQYF
>TRBV19|TRBJ1-1
CASRTGERNTEAFF
>TRBV4-1|TRBJ1-6
CASTSPDRDNSPLHF
>TRBV27|TRBJ2-2
CASSPTGGNYIGELFF
>TRBV6-5|TRBJ2-1
CASSYPTSGSGNEQFF